The T cell receptor beta chain described here comes from a study of blood T cell repertoires in COVID-19. Looking at the study overall: From T cells, B-cell-depleted T cells, or PBMCs came the material, which was cDNA or gDNA.

V was clipped by 5 bases and J by 3 bases; unmatched bases: 7. Germline V gives CDR1 SEHNR, CDR2 FQNEAQ (reference sequence). CDR3 length equals 16 residues. In the authors' workflow: It was from reference gene primer amplification that nucleated cell counts were estimated. TCRdb's table, derived via immunoSEQ multiplex PCR, lists solely in-frame clones and lacks some. That table supplies the V and J calls and clone size; D and trimming were determined from the DNA. The sample lists some 150,000 clones; 80% to 90% were seen once. Source material: peripheral blood. The receptor was isolated from a man aged 40-49 years with acute or convalescent COVID-19. The rearrangement joins TRBV7-9 to TRBJ2-1; 10 nucleotides agree with TRBD2. The DNA of the CDR3 is TGTGCCAGCAGCGTATCTAGCGGGGGCCTCTACAATGAGCAGTTCTTC. It translates to CASSVSSGGLYNEQFF. Combining the CDR3 with reference TRBV7-9 and TRBJ2-1 gives the whole variable domain DTGVSQNPRHKITKRGQNVTFRCDPISEHNRLYWYRQTLGQGPEFLTYFQNEAQLEKSRLLSDRFSAERPKGSFSTLEIQRTEQGDSAMYLCASSVSSGGLYNEQFFGPGTRLTVL.